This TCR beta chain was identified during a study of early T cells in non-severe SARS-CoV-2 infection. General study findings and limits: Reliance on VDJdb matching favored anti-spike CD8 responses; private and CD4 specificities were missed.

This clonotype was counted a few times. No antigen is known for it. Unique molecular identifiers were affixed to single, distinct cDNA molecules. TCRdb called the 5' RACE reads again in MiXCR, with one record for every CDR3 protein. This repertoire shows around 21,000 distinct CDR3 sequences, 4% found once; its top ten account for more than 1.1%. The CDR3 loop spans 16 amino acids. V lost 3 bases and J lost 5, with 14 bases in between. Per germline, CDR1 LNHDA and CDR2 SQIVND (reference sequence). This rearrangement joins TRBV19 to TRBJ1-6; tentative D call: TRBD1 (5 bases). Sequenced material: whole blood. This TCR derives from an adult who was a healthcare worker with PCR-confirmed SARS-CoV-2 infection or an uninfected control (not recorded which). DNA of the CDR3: TGTGCCAGTAGTATTATATTGGGACTGAATAATTCACCCCTCCACTTT. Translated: CASSIILGLNNSPLHF.